What follows are 21 T cell receptor beta chains derived from one specimen sequenced in a study of blood T cell repertoires in COVID-19. TCRdb's copy holds only in-frame clones and misses some; the assay was immunoSEQ multiplex PCR. The sample includes fewer than 350,000 clones, roughly 90% of them seen just once. The specimen was PBMCs or T cells enriched from blood (not recorded which). These receptors originate from a woman aged 30 to 39 who had recovered from COVID-19.

The chain is built from TRBV12-3 or TRBV12-4 and TRBJ1-2; D not certain. The V gene lost 0 bases and the J gene lost 4 bases, with 6 bases spanning the gap. There are 13 residues in the CDR3. CDR3 in amino acids: CASSLARPYGYTF. CDR3 DNA sequence: TGTGCCAGCAGTTTAGCCAGGCCCTATGGCTACACCTTC.

A few counts support this clone. V gene TRBV18 combines with J gene TRBJ2-7, with a possible D match to TRBD1 (6 bases). Per the germline V gene, CDR1 is KGHSH and CDR2 is LQKENI. The CDR3 extends over 13 amino acids. The V end lost 3 bases, the J end lost 5 bases, and 11 bases lay between the germline ends. The CDR3 DNA reads as TGTGCCAGCTCACCGTCAAACAGGGACGAGCAGTACTTC. The encoded protein is CASSPSNRDEQYF.

This sequence joins TRBV5-4 and TRBJ2-2; TRBD2 matches 10 bases. V shed 1 base, J shed 4 bases, and the junction held 4 bases outside the gene matches. Germline CDR1 reads SGHNT; CDR2 reads YYREEE (reference sequence). CDR3 length equals 16 residues. CDR3 nucleotides: TGTGCCAGCAGCTTGTTGCCTAGCGGGGGCACCGGGGAGCTGTTTTTT. Encoded protein: CASSLLPSGGTGELFF.

The rearrangement links TRBV19 to TRBJ1-2; 8 nucleotides agree with TRBD1. This CDR3 is built from 13 residues. The V and J ends lost 5 bases and 7 bases, in that order; junction bases with no gene match: 6. Germline assignment: CDR1 LNHDA and CDR2 SQIVND (reference sequence). The CDR3 region has the DNA TGTGCCAGTAGTTACCAGGGGGCTCTTGGCTACACCTTC. This translates into CASSYQGALGYTF.

The chain employs TRBV3-1 (or the pseudogene TRBV3-2) and TRBJ2-7; 8 bases agree with TRBD2. CDR1 and CDR2 from the germline V gene are LGHDT and YNNKEL (reference sequence). The CDR3 loop spans 15 amino acids. V was pared by 1 base and J by 3 bases, with 5 bases of the junction left unmatched. The CDR3 DNA is TGTGCCAGCAGCCAAGGGACTAGCCCGAACTACGAGCAGTACTTC. Protein sequence: CASSQGTSPNYEQYF.

This clone was seen just once. The chain employs TRBV30 and TRBJ2-7; D unclear. This CDR3 spans 11 amino acids. V lost 2 bases and J lost 5, with 7 bases in between. CDR1 is GTSNPN and CDR2 is SVGIG in the germline V gene (reference sequence). The CDR3 DNA sequence: TGTGCCTGGAGTCCCCGTAACGAGCAGTACTTC. This sequence encodes CAWSPRNEQYF.

This chain joins TRBV7-6 and TRBJ1-6, with TRBD1 identical over 8 bases. The CDR3 runs to 15 residues. V dropped 4 bases and J dropped 8; count of bases not matched to a gene: 7. CDR1 is SGHVS and CDR2 is FNYEAQ in the germline V gene. Here the CDR3 DNA reads TGTGCCAGCAGCTCTCGACAGGGACAGGATTCACCCCTCCACTTT. The encoded protein is CASSSRQGQDSPLHF.

V is TRBV6-2 or TRBV6-3 and J is TRBJ1-2; perhaps TRBD1 as D (5 bases). The CDR3 has 13 amino acids. V was cut by 2 bases and J by 7 bases, with 11 bases left in between. Germline CDR1 MNHEY, CDR2 SVGEGT. The CDR3 DNA sequence: TGTGCCAGCAGTTACGGGGCAGTAAGTGGCTACACCTTC. Its protein is CASSYGAVSGYTF.

The chain employs TRBV4-1 and TRBJ2-3; 7 bases align to TRBD1. Trimming took 4 bases from V and 4 from J; bases not matched to a gene: 11. CDR3 size: 16 residues. CDR1 and CDR2 from the germline V gene are MGHRA and YSYEKL. CDR3 sequence: CASSPEDRPLADTQYF. CDR3 in DNA: TGCGCCAGCAGCCCGGAGGACAGGCCCCTCGCAGATACGCAGTATTTT.

The chain carries TRBV4-3 and TRBJ2-2; 11 bases agree with TRBD1. The germline V gene encodes CDR1 LGHNA and CDR2 YSLEER. The CDR3 is made up of 15 amino acids. V lost 8 bases and J lost 7; bases outside the gene matches: 9. CDR3 protein: CASGPGTGGVGELFF. The DNA for the CDR3 is TGCGCCAGCGGGCCCGGGACAGGGGGGGTCGGGGAGCTGTTTTTT.

The chain recombines TRBV9 with TRBJ2-7, with 7 bases that match TRBD2. Germline V gene lookup returns CDR1 SGDLS and CDR2 YYNGEE. Unmatched junction bases numbered 9, after V lost 1 base and J lost 2 bases. This CDR3 has 16 residues. In nucleotides, the CDR3 is TGTGCCAGCAGCGTATTTAGGACTAGTTCCCCCTACGAGCAGTACTTC. Its protein product is CASSVFRTSSPYEQYF.

CDR3 nucleotides: TGTGCCAGCAGCCAAAGAACCCCCCCGCGAGGGTTTGCCTACGAGCAGTACTTC. It codes for CASSQRTPPRGFAYEQYF. The V call is TRBV3-1 (or the pseudogene TRBV3-2), the J call TRBJ2-7; maybe TRBD2 (5 bases). This CDR3 comprises 18 residues. Trimming removed 2 bases from V and 2 bases from J, with 22 bases in between. CDR1 and CDR2 from the germline V gene are LGHDT and YNNKEL (reference sequence).

This clone appeared a single time. CDR3: CASRGTSGSNEQFF. Written as DNA, the CDR3 is TGTGCCAGCAGAGGGACTAGCGGGAGCAATGAGCAGTTCTTC. This chain uses TRBV27 with TRBJ2-1; TRBD2 aligns across 14 bases. CDR3 length: 14 residues. The germline V gene encodes CDR1 MNHEY and CDR2 SMNVEV (reference sequence). J lost 6 bases, V lost 6 bases, and 1 base had no gene match.

This CDR3 is CASSPGTLSNQPQHF. As DNA, the CDR3 is TGTGCCAGCAGTCCCGGGACTCTTAGCAATCAGCCCCAGCATTTT. The V call is TRBV6-5, the J call TRBJ1-5; D perhaps matches TRBD1 (5 bases). Per the germline V gene, CDR1 is MNHEY and CDR2 is SVGAGI. The CDR3 runs 15 residues. Trimming took 5 bases from V and 0 from J, leaving 11 bases between them.

The count of this clone is one. This chain connects TRBV29-1 to TRBJ1-1; a possible D gene is TRBD1 (6 bases). The CDR3 runs 13 residues. Looked up from germline, CDR1 is SQVTM and CDR2 is ANQGSEA. Trimming removed 7 bases from V and 2 bases from J, with 14 bases in between. The CDR3 bases are TGCAGCGACAACCGGGACATCAACACTGAAGCTTTCTTT. Amino acids: CSDNRDINTEAFF.

The chain has TRBV11-2 and TRBJ2-3, with 8 positions matching TRBD2. After removal of 3 bases from V and 7 bases from J, the junction contained 18 bases not matched to a gene. The CDR3 loop spans 18 amino acids. CDR1 and CDR2 (germline): SGHAT, FQNNGV. In DNA, the CDR3 is TGTGCCAGCAGCTTTACTCCTTCGCCTGTCGGGGGGGCCAATACGCAGTATTTT. This encodes CASSFTPSPVGGANTQYF.

CDR3 protein: CASSLAWDREEFF. The CDR3 region has the DNA TGTGCCAGCAGTTTAGCATGGGACAGAGAGGAATTCTTC. This chain joins TRBV12-3 or TRBV12-4 and TRBJ2-1, with 7 positions matching TRBD1. V lost 0 bases to trimming and J lost 16 bases; unmatched junction nucleotides: 9. The CDR3 length is 13 residues.

The rearrangement uses TRBV3-1 (or the pseudogene TRBV3-2) and TRBJ2-3; the match to TRBD1 covers 9 bases. Germline assignment: CDR1 LGHDT and CDR2 YNNKEL (reference sequence). The CDR3 has 18 amino acids. V was pared by 9 bases and J by 3 bases, with 19 bases of the junction left unmatched. The CDR3 sequence is CARSRDRVERSITDTQYF. Written as DNA, the CDR3 is TGTGCCAGGTCCCGGGACAGGGTTGAGCGTAGTATAACAGATACGCAGTATTTT.

This clone is a singleton in its sample. V gene TRBV21-1 combines with J gene TRBJ1-1. TRBV21-1 corresponds to a pseudogene. The CDR3 sequence is 20 residues long. CDR3 nucleotide sequence: TGTGCCAGCAGCAAAAATGTGACCCTTTTGCTCTGGGGAGTGAACACTGAAGCTTTCTTT. It translates to CASSKNVTLLLWGVNTEAFF.

The sample holds one count of this clone. This rearrangement joins TRBV10-3 to TRBJ2-3, with a weak D call TRBD2 (5 bases). This CDR3 contains 14 residues. CDR1 is ENHRY and CDR2 is SYGVKD in the germline V gene. The ends were cut back, 8 bases at V and 4 bases at J, with 16 bases in the middle. CDR3: CAIRAERPPDTQYF. The CDR3, as DNA: TGTGCCATCCGCGCAGAGCGGCCGCCAGATACGCAGTATTTT.

Concerning this clone itself: The junction differs from germline at one of its ends, possibly a read error. The rearrangement joins TRBV5-5 to TRBJ1-4; 8 bases are a match to TRBD1. Germline CDR1 SGHKS, CDR2 YYEKEE (reference sequence). This CDR3 has 14 amino acids. The CDR3 protein is CASSFRTGNEKPFF. CDR3 sequence (DNA): TGTGCCAGCAGCTTCCGGACAGGGAATGAAAAACCGTTTTTT.